The clone carrying this T cell receptor beta chain was detected only a few times. Antigen unknown. Every bit of the isolated RNA underwent reverse transcription, so sequencing read expressed TCRB transcripts. Assay: immunoSEQ multiplex PCR; the TCRdb copy retains only in-frame clones and omits some. The table shows about 450,000 clones, with about an eighth occurring only once. CD45RO/CCR7/CD25/CD127/CD95/CD27 sorting isolated CD4+ naive, central memory, regulatory and stem cell-like memory cells. The sample is drawn from a study of beta chain features in type 1 diabetes. Across the study: Examination covered around 100 million sorted cells spanning all samples.

Findings of the study overall: Over-representation of high TCR-expressing cells was a possible consequence of cDNA sequencing. Significant though moderate, a shortening of TCRB CDR3s appeared in all four CD4+ subsets of Type 1 diabetes patients.

The sequencing sample was made of naive CD4+ T cells from blood. This sequence was found in a woman aged 18-29 years in good health.

The CDR3 loop is CASSLFQWEVPSSYNEQFF. In DNA form, the CDR3 reads TGTGCCAGCAGCTTATTCCAGTGGGAGGTTCCCAGCTCCTACAATGAGCAGTTCTTC. V and J are TRBV7-6 and TRBJ2-1; possibly TRBD2 for D (6 bases). The CDR3 extends over 19 amino acids. Germline V lookup: CDR1 SGHVS, CDR2 FNYEAQ. V lost 2 bases and J 0 bases, leaving 20 bases between the germline ends.